Listed here are 21 T cell receptor beta chains from one sample, sequenced in a study of molecular identifiers for immune sequencing clone quantification. One entry per CDR3 protein, called by TCRdb with MiXCR from the PCR reads. The sample has roughly 24,000 distinct CDR3 sequences, roughly a sixth seen once. Source material: naive CD8+ T cells from blood, with Jurkat cell RNA spiked in. The subset was: FACS-sorted CD8+CD4-CCR7+CD45RA+ naive T cells. The receptor set was obtained from a human donor in good health. Some libraries in this study had Jurkat cell RNA spiked in.

This clonotype occurred many times. The CDR3 loop reads CASSLAGGSGGELFF. In DNA, the CDR3 is TGTGCCAGCAGCTTAGCAGGAGGATCTGGCGGGGAGCTGTTTTTT. The chain links TRBV7-6 to TRBJ2-2; D might be TRBD2 (5 bases). CDR3 size: 15 residues. Trimming took off 0 bases at V and 7 bases at J, with 12 bases between the two ends. Germline assignment: CDR1 SGHVS and CDR2 FNYEAQ.

This clonotype was picked up many times. V is TRBV30 and J is TRBJ1-1; no firm D call. The germline V and J ends were trimmed by 3 bases and 0 bases, with 2 bases remaining between them. CDR1 and CDR2 from the germline V gene are GTSNPN and SVGIG (reference sequence). The CDR3 runs 11 residues. CDR3 sequence: CAWRLNTEAFF. CDR3 coding DNA: TGTGCCTGGAGGCTGAACACTGAAGCTTTCTTT.

This clonotype was found many times. The chain couples TRBV5-6 to TRBJ2-2; unclear D gene. The CDR3 sequence is 14 residues long. Looked up from germline, CDR1 is SGHDT and CDR2 is YYEEEE. Trimming took off 2 bases at V and 4 bases at J, with 9 bases between the two ends. CDR3 nucleotide sequence: TGTGCCAGCAGCTTCCTCTACCCCACCGGGGAGCTGTTTTTT. Its protein product is CASSFLYPTGELFF.

This clonotype was seen ten or more times. CDR3 coding DNA: TGTGCCAGCAGTCGGGACCCCGGGAACTACGAGCAGTACTTC. Its translation is CASSRDPGNYEQYF. The chain employs TRBV12-3 or TRBV12-4 and TRBJ2-7; perhaps D is TRBD1 or TRBD2 (5 bases each). There are 14 residues in the CDR3. The ends were cut back, 5 bases at V and 3 bases at J, with 14 bases in the middle.

This clonotype was found many times. This chain uses TRBV19 with TRBJ2-7; no reliable D call. There are 15 residues in the CDR3. Germline CDR1 LNHDA, CDR2 SQIVND (reference sequence). Trimming removed 0 bases at V and 2 bases at J, with 11 bases between. CDR3 loop: CASSIDMDRTYEQYF. The CDR3 DNA is TGTGCCAGTAGTATAGATATGGACCGTACCTACGAGCAGTACTTC.

This clonotype was seen ten or more times. CDR3 region: CASSELGKNIQYF. As DNA, the CDR3 is TGTGCCAGCAGTGAATTAGGCAAAAACATTCAGTACTTC. The V call is TRBV25-1, the J call TRBJ2-4; D not certain. The CDR3 extends over 13 amino acids. Deletions cut 1 base from V and 3 bases from J, with 4 bases between. CDR1 is MGHDK and CDR2 is SYGVNS in the germline V gene.

This clonotype has ten or more counts. The chain recombines TRBV6-2 or TRBV6-3 with TRBJ2-3; no firm D call. The germline V and J ends were trimmed by 5 bases and 2 bases, with 11 bases remaining between them. This CDR3 is 14 amino acids long. Germline loops: CDR1 MNHEY, CDR2 SVGEGT. The CDR3 here is CASSNDQDTDTQYF. The CDR3 DNA is TGTGCCAGCAGTAACGACCAGGACACAGATACGCAGTATTTT.

There are many counts of this clonotype. The chain has TRBV10-2 and TRBJ2-3; D not certain. Looked up from germline, CDR1 is WSHSY and CDR2 is SAAADI. This CDR3 has 15 residues. V dropped 4 bases and J dropped 2 bases, with 13 bases sitting between them. The CDR3 sequence is CASSGGWATTDTQYF. The CDR3 bases are TGCGCCAGCAGTGGAGGCTGGGCTACCACAGATACGCAGTATTTT.

This clonotype was seen many times. This sequence joins TRBV7-2 and TRBJ1-3; a weak D match, TRBD1 (6 bases). V was trimmed by 2 bases and J by 3 bases, leaving 17 bases between them. The germline gives CDR1 SGHTA, CDR2 FQGNSA. The CDR3 covers 17 residues. DNA of the CDR3: TGTGCCAGCAGCTTACATAGCGTACAGGGAATTGGAAACACCATATATTTT. Encoded protein: CASSLHSVQGIGNTIYF.

About this clonotype itself: Given a much more abundant clone one base away, this may be a read error. The gene calls are TRBV7-6 and TRBJ2-7, with a weak D call TRBD1 (6 bases). Germline CDR1 and CDR2: SGHVS and FNYEAQ. The length of the CDR3 is 13 residues. In DNA form, the CDR3 reads TGTGCCGGCAGCTTAGACCAGGGGTACGAGCAGTACTTC. This gives the protein CAGSLDQGYEQYF. The full variable domain, its missing parts supplied by reference TRBV7-6 and TRBJ2-7, is GAGVSQSPRYKVTKRGQDVALRCDPISGHVSLYWYRQALGQGPEFLTYFNYEAQQDKSGLPNDRFSAERPEGSISTLTIQRTEQRDSAMYRCAGSLDQGYEQYFGPGTRLTVT.

This clonotype was observed a single time. A read error is possible here, since a much larger clone lies one base away. V usage is TRBV19 and J usage is TRBJ2-7, with TRBD2 identical over 16 bases. The CDR3 is 17 residues long. V lost 5 bases and J lost 0; bases outside the gene matches: 4. Per germline, CDR1 LNHDA and CDR2 SQIVND (reference sequence). CDR3 region: CASSSGLAGGPSYEQYF. The CDR3 bases are TGTGCCAGTAGTTCGGGACTAGCGGGAGGGCCCTCCTACGAGCAGTACTTC.

Ten or more counts support this clonotype. V is TRBV7-8 and J is TRBJ1-5; the D gene is possibly TRBD1 (6 bases). V was clipped by 1 base and J by 5 bases, with 18 bases between them. CDR3 length: 17 residues. Germline CDR1 is SGHVS and CDR2 is FQNEAQ. CDR3: CASSLDGRIDRYQPQHF. As DNA, the CDR3 is TGTGCCAGCAGCTTAGACGGACGAATTGACAGGTATCAGCCCCAGCATTTT.

This clonotype came up many times. V and J are TRBV12-3 or TRBV12-4 and TRBJ2-3, with 7 bases that match TRBD1. The CDR3 consists of 14 residues. V dropped 6 bases and J dropped 4; count of bases not matched to a gene: 7. The chain's CDR3 is CASSTGTVPDTQYF. In nucleotides, the CDR3 is TGTGCCAGCAGCACCGGGACAGTTCCAGATACGCAGTATTTT.

The table lists this clonotype with many counts. V is TRBV19 and J is TRBJ2-2, with D maybe TRBD1 (5 bases). The CDR3 runs to 13 residues. Trimming stripped 7 bases from V and 3 bases from J, with 9 bases between. CDR1 is LNHDA, CDR2 SQIVND, per germline (reference sequence). DNA for the CDR3: TGTGCCAGTAAGATGGGGCACACCGGGGAGCTGTTTTTT. Protein product: CASKMGHTGELFF.

This clonotype was recorded at least ten times. This chain uses TRBV4-1 with TRBJ2-1; D is uncertain. Germline values: CDR1 MGHRA, CDR2 YSYEKL. The CDR3 length is 12 residues. V was clipped by 1 base and J by 9 bases, with 7 bases between them. The CDR3 bases are TGCGCCAGCAGCCAAGTCTATGGTGAGCAGTTCTTC. This sequence encodes CASSQVYGEQFF.

This clonotype has a count of ten or more. The chain joins TRBV4-2 to TRBJ2-7; 16 bases fit TRBD2. CDR1 is LGHNA and CDR2 is YNFKEQ in the germline V gene. This CDR3 contains 19 residues. The V segment lost 0 bases and the J segment 3 bases; nucleotides outside the gene matches: 8. The DNA for the CDR3 is TGTGCCAGCAGCCAAGAAGGCCCGGGACTAGCGGGAGGGATCTACGAGCAGTACTTC. It encodes CASSQEGPGLAGGIYEQYF.

By share of the sample, this clonotype is medium-sized. The chain links TRBV5-1 to TRBJ2-7; 9 bases line up with TRBD1. This CDR3 spans 14 amino acids. J lost 2 bases, V lost 0 bases, and 0 bases had no gene match. Germline lookup yields CDR1 SGHRS and CDR2 YFSETQ. This CDR3 reads CASSLGQGAYEQYF. The CDR3 DNA sequence: TGCGCCAGCAGCTTGGGACAGGGGGCCTACGAGCAGTACTTC.

Points on this clonotype: This may stem from a read error, because a much larger clone lies one nucleotide away. This chain links TRBV12-3 or TRBV12-4 with TRBJ2-3; tentative D call: TRBD2 (5 bases). The CDR3 loop spans 12 amino acids. Trimming shortened V by 6 bases and J by 7 bases, and 11 bases separated the two germline ends. Here the CDR3 reads CASSGLAHTQYF. CDR3 DNA sequence: TGTGCCAGCAGCGGACTGGCCCATACGCAGTATTTT.

Details on this clonotype: It may be a read error: a sequence one base away is much more abundant. The J gene is TRBJ1-1, the V gene TRBV27; D gene unclear. Germline lookup yields CDR1 MNHEY and CDR2 SMNVEV (reference sequence). The CDR3 length is 15 residues. The CDR3 DNA reads TGTGCCAGCAGTTTATCGTTCTTGGTGAACACTGAAGTTTTCTTT. Translation gives CASSLSFLVNTEVFF.

There are many counts of this clonotype. The chain has TRBV19 and TRBJ2-3; maybe TRBD2 (5 bases). This CDR3 has 13 amino acids. CDR1 LNHDA and CDR2 SQIVND come from the germline V gene (reference sequence). Trimming pared 8 bases from V and 6 bases from J, leaving 15 bases between. The CDR3 sequence is CASSSNGVDTQYF. The CDR3 region has the DNA TGTGCCAGTTCCTCTAACGGGGTTGATACGCAGTATTTT.

This clonotype was found many times. The chain combines TRBV24-1 with TRBJ2-2; D may correspond to TRBD1 or TRBD2 (5 bases each). This CDR3 is built from 14 residues. The V end lost 8 bases, the J end lost 7 bases, and 16 bases lay between the germline ends. The germline V gene encodes CDR1 KGHDR and CDR2 SFDVKD. The CDR3 sequence is CATKDSGGIGELFF. The CDR3 bases are TGTGCCACCAAGGACTCTGGGGGAATCGGGGAGCTGTTTTTT.